Presented here are 24 T cell receptor beta chains from one specimen sequenced in a study of shared clonotypes between healthy human individuals. The naive CD8 population came from CD45RO-negative cells selected for CCR7, without terminally differentiated effector memory CD45RA+ cells. This table comes from immunoSEQ multiplex PCR, and its TCRdb copy is limited to in-frame clones, with some not included. Of millions of clones in the sample, about 92% were seen once. The sample comprised naive CD8+ T cells from PBMCs. These receptors came from a man aged 18 to 29 in good health. Some clones in this sample may be carry-over from other donors' samples.

The J gene is TRBJ2-7, the V gene TRBV6-1, with 11 bases aligning to TRBD2. Germline V gene sequence: CDR1 MNHNS, CDR2 SASEGT. The CDR3 is 15 residues long. Trimming at V came to 1 base and at J to 3 bases, leaving 2 bases not matched to a gene. CDR3 coding DNA: TGTGCCAGCAGTGAAGGACTAGCGGGACACTACGAGCAGTACTTC. Protein sequence: CASSEGLAGHYEQYF.

The chain uses TRBV9 and TRBJ2-5, with 9 bases lining up with TRBD2. V shed 0 bases and J 4 bases; nucleotides not matched to a gene: 4. Germline CDR1 is SGDLS and CDR2 is YYNGEE. This CDR3 region has 15 residues. The CDR3 region has the DNA TGTGCCAGCAGCGTAGAGGGACTAGCCTCAGAGACCCAGTACTTC. Translation: CASSVEGLASETQYF.

The genes are TRBV28 and TRBJ2-7; D is ambiguous. Germline V gene sequence: CDR1 MDHEN, CDR2 SYDVKM. Trimming pared 3 bases from V and 0 bases from J, leaving 9 bases between. This CDR3 region has 14 residues. For the CDR3, the DNA is TGTGCCAGCAGTTTCGAAAAGAACTCCTACGAGCAGTACTTC. This codes for CASSFEKNSYEQYF.

A single count supports this clone. J is TRBJ2-3 and V is TRBV19, with D uncertain. V was trimmed by 4 bases and J by 4 bases, leaving 15 bases between them. CDR1 and CDR2 from the germline V gene are LNHDA and SQIVND (reference sequence). There are 15 residues in the CDR3. CDR3 bases: TGTGCCAGTAGTAGCCGAGCTCATATCGCAGATACGCAGTATTTT. This encodes CASSSRAHIADTQYF.

V gene TRBV7-2 combines with J gene TRBJ2-3; 10 nucleotides agree with TRBD2. V lost 10 bases, J lost 1 base, and 11 bases stayed unmatched. Germline V gene sequence: CDR1 SGHTA, CDR2 FQGNSA. CDR3 length: 16 residues. The CDR3 is CATPRQGTSGTDTQYF. The CDR3 coding sequence is TGTGCCACACCCCGTCAGGGGACTAGCGGCACAGATACGCAGTATTTT.

A note on this clone: Other DNA variants within this sample encode the same CDR3. The genes are TRBV7-2 and TRBJ1-2; TRBD1 matches at 10 bases. CDR3 length equals 15 residues. With 5 bases clipped from V and 2 bases from J, the junction kept 5 bases outside the gene matches. Germline-derived CDR1 and CDR2 are SGHTA and FQGNSA. CDR3 in DNA: TGTGCCAGCAGCAGCCGGACAGGGGGAAACTATGGCTACACCTTC. This translates into CASSSRTGGNYGYTF.

This clone was seen a single time. V is TRBV28 and J is TRBJ2-7; TRBD1 might be the D (5 bases). Germline CDR1 is MDHEN and CDR2 is SYDVKM. V dropped 3 bases and J dropped 3 bases, with 12 bases sitting between them. The CDR3 sequence is 14 residues long. The CDR3 sequence is CASSFFDRGYEQYF. CDR3 coding DNA: TGTGCCAGCAGTTTTTTCGACAGAGGCTACGAGCAGTACTTC.

Remarks on this clone: Within the sample, other DNA sequences also encode this same CDR3. The chain uses TRBV28 and TRBJ2-7, with 7 positions matching TRBD2. The CDR3 is 13 amino acids. Unmatched junction bases numbered 5, after V lost 5 bases and J lost 4 bases. CDR1 is MDHEN, CDR2 SYDVKM, per germline. CDR3 loop: CASSRTGGYEQYF. Here the CDR3 DNA reads TGTGCCAGCAGTAGGACGGGAGGATACGAGCAGTACTTC.

V usage is TRBV28 and J usage is TRBJ1-1, with D unresolved. With 6 bases removed from V and 1 base from J, the gap between germline ends came to 9 bases. CDR1 is MDHEN and CDR2 is SYDVKM in the germline V gene. There are 13 residues in the CDR3. In nucleotides, the CDR3 is TGTGCCAGCAGAATGACCGAGAACACTGAAGCTTTCTTT. Its protein is CASRMTENTEAFF.

The CDR3 coding sequence is TGTGCCAGCAGCTTAGGGGGGGATTCCCAGTACTTC. Protein product: CASSLGGDSQYF. V usage is TRBV7-9 and J usage is TRBJ2-5; perhaps TRBD2 as D (6 bases). The CDR3 has 12 amino acids. The V end lost 1 base, the J end lost 9 bases, and 9 bases lay between the germline ends. CDR1 is SEHNR and CDR2 is FQNEAQ in the germline V gene (reference sequence).

In this sample, this clone turned up a few times. The chain has TRBV4-1 and TRBJ1-2; TRBD1 matches at 7 bases. The CDR3 runs 15 residues. The V gene's germline CDR1 is MGHRA and CDR2 YSYEKL. Unmatched junction bases numbered 7, after V lost 4 bases and J lost 2 bases. The CDR3 sequence: CASSPADRTNYGYTF. The CDR3 DNA follows: TGCGCCAGCAGCCCGGCGGACAGGACCAACTATGGCTACACCTTC.

V usage is TRBV6-6 and J usage is TRBJ1-5, with D unclear. The CDR3 has 12 residues. Between the trimmed V and J ends, which lost 7 bases and 6 bases, there was a span of 10 bases. The germline gives CDR1 MNHNY, CDR2 SVGAGI (reference sequence). The CDR3 here is CASTNRGQPQHF. The CDR3 nucleotides read TGTGCCAGCACCAACCGGGGTCAGCCCCAGCATTTT.

The rearrangement uses TRBV5-4 and TRBJ2-7; D not resolved. The CDR3 has 14 residues. Germline-derived CDR1 and CDR2 are SGHNT and YYREEE (reference sequence). With 0 bases removed from V and 3 bases from J, the gap between germline ends came to 10 bases. CDR3 DNA sequence: TGTGCCAGCAGCTTGGACGGGTCCCTCTACGAGCAGTACTTC. Its protein is CASSLDGSLYEQYF.

CDR3 residues: CASSPMNIGRRGTEAFF. The CDR3 DNA reads TGTGCCAGTAGTCCCATGAATATAGGACGTCGGGGGACTGAAGCTTTCTTT. V and J are TRBV19 and TRBJ1-1; possibly TRBD1 for D (5 bases). Deletions cut 5 bases from V and 5 bases from J, with 24 bases between. The CDR3 is 17 residues long. Germline V gene lookup returns CDR1 LNHDA and CDR2 SQIVND (reference sequence). Full variable domain (missing parts from reference TRBV19 and TRBJ1-1): DGGITQSPKYLFRKEGQNVTLSCEQNLNHDAMYWYRQDPGQGLRLIYYSQIVNDFQKGDIAEGYSVSREKKESFPLTVTSAQKNPTAFYLCASSPMNIGRRGTEAFFGQGTRLTVV.

The sample holds one count of this clone. This chain connects TRBV9 to TRBJ2-3; 13 nucleotides line up with TRBD2. The CDR3 has 18 residues. J gave up 2 bases and V 0 bases, and 6 bases lay outside the gene matches. The germline V gene has CDR1 SGDLS and CDR2 YYNGEE. The CDR3 coding sequence is TGTGCCAGCAGCGTAGCTCGGACTAGCGGGAGCCACACAGATACGCAGTATTTT. Protein product: CASSVARTSGSHTDTQYF.

The J gene is TRBJ1-2, the V gene TRBV9; 9 nucleotides match TRBD1. The ends lost 1 base at V and 6 bases at J; junction bases unmatched: 4. This CDR3 comprises 14 residues. Germline V lookup: CDR1 SGDLS, CDR2 YYNGEE. CDR3 residues: CASSVTGGADGYTF. CDR3 nucleotide sequence: TGTGCCAGCAGCGTAACAGGGGGCGCGGATGGCTACACCTTC.

The chain couples TRBV11-2 to TRBJ2-5, with 9 bases lining up with TRBD1. Per germline, CDR1 SGHAT and CDR2 FQNNGV. The CDR3 covers 16 residues. J gave up 7 bases and V 6 bases, and 15 bases lay outside the gene matches. DNA of the CDR3: TGTGCCAGCAGTTCCTCCGTGGGACAGGGTCGAGGGACCCAGTACTTC. Amino acids: CASSSSVGQGRGTQYF. Together with reference TRBV11-2 and TRBJ2-5, the CDR3 gives the full variable domain: EAGVAQSPRYKIIEKRQSVAFWCNPISGHATLYWYQQILGQGPKLLIQFQNNGVVDDSQLPKDRFSAERLKGVDSTLKIQPAKLEDSAVYLCASSSSVGQGRGTQYFGPGTRLLVL.

V is TRBV27 and J is TRBJ2-3, with TRBD2 identical over 15 bases. CDR3 length equals 20 residues. With V trimmed by 5 bases and J by 2 bases, 14 bases remained unmatched. Germline values: CDR1 MNHEY, CDR2 SMNVEV (reference sequence). Written as DNA, the CDR3 is TGTGCCAGCAGTACCTTAGGACTAGCGGGAGGGCCAGGGCCCACAGATACGCAGTATTTT. Translating it yields CASSTLGLAGGPGPTDTQYF.

This chain's CDR3 is CASTPTSGTLASGELFF. In nucleotides, the CDR3 is TGCGCCAGCACACCGACTAGCGGGACTTTGGCGTCCGGGGAGCTGTTTTTT. The J gene is TRBJ2-2, the V gene TRBV5-1; TRBD2 matches 11 bases. This CDR3 region has 17 residues. With 6 bases clipped from V and 6 bases from J, the junction kept 13 bases outside the gene matches. In germline, CDR1 is SGHRS, CDR2 YFSETQ.

V usage is TRBV7-9 and J usage is TRBJ1-2; D unclear. This CDR3 is 15 amino acids long. Germline values: CDR1 SEHNR, CDR2 FQNEAQ (reference sequence). V lost 2 bases, J lost 2 bases, and 12 bases lay in between. The CDR3 bases are TGTGCCAGCAGCTTAAGTCCCCCAGAAAACTATGGCTACACCTTC. This codes for CASSLSPPENYGYTF.

The V call is TRBV29-1, the J call TRBJ2-7, with 7 positions matching TRBD1. V lost 3 bases and J lost 2; bases outside the gene matches: 4. This CDR3 contains 13 residues. Germline CDR1 SQVTM, CDR2 ANQGSEA. The CDR3 protein is CSVETGIPYEQYF. Written as DNA, the CDR3 is TGCAGCGTTGAGACAGGGATCCCCTACGAGCAGTACTTC.

The chain links TRBV27 to TRBJ2-7; D possibly corresponds to TRBD1 (6 bases). Trimming stripped 2 bases from V and 5 bases from J, with 16 bases between. Germline V CDR1 and CDR2: MNHEY, SMNVEV (reference sequence). The CDR3 spans 15 residues. In nucleotides, the CDR3 is TGTGCCAGCAGTTTAGACAGGCAGCCCAGGGACGAGCAGTACTTC. It encodes CASSLDRQPRDEQYF.

The chain combines TRBV28 with TRBJ2-3; tentative D call: TRBD1 (6 bases). The V gene lost 0 bases and the J gene lost 5 bases, with 12 bases spanning the gap. From germline, CDR1 is MDHEN and CDR2 SYDVKM. The length of the CDR3 is 15 residues. The CDR3 nucleotides are TGTGCCAGCAGTTTATGGGGGGCGGCTCTAGATACGCAGTATTTT. Translation: CASSLWGAALDTQYF.

The chain has TRBV28 and TRBJ2-7, with 11 bases that match TRBD2. CDR1 and CDR2 from the germline V gene are MDHEN and SYDVKM. The CDR3 length is 14 residues. V lost 5 bases, J lost 7 bases, and 7 bases stayed unmatched. CDR3 in DNA: TGTGCCAGCAGTATACTAGCGGGAGTAGAAGAGCAGTACTTC. Protein sequence: CASSILAGVEEQYF.